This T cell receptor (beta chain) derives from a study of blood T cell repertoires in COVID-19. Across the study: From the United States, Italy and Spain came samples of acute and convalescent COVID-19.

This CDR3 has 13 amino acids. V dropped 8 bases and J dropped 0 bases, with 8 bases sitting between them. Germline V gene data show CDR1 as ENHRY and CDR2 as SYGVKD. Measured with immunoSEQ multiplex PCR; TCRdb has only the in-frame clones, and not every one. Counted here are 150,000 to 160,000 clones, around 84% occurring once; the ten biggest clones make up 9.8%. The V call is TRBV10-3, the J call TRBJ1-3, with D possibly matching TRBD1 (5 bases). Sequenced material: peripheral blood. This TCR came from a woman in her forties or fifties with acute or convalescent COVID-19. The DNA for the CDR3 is TGTGCCATCCGACAGCCCTCTGGAAACACCATATATTTT. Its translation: CAIRQPSGNTIYF.